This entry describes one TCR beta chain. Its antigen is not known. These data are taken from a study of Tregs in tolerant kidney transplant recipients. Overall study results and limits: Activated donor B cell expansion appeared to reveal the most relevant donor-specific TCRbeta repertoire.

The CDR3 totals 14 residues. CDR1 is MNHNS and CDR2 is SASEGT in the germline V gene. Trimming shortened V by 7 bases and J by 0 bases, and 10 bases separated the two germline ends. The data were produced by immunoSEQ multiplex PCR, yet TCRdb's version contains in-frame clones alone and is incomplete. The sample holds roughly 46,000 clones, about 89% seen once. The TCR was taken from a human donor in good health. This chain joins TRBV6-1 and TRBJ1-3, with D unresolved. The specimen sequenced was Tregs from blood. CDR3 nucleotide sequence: TGTGCCAGCACTGGACCGATCTCTGGAAACACCATATATTTT. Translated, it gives CASTGPISGNTIYF.